This T cell receptor beta chain was recorded in a study of cytomegalovirus exposure and HLA in healthy donors. V was shortened by 4 bases and J by 5 bases, with 12 bases between the two germline ends. There are 14 residues in the CDR3. Per the germline V gene, CDR1 is SNHLY and CDR2 is FYNNEI. Researchers ran the PCR with 60 Vbeta and 13 Jbeta primers. The assay was immunoSEQ multiplex PCR, and TCRdb's table has in-frame clones only and misses some. The sample yields 95,000 to 150,000 clones, about 75% seen once. The sequenced sample was PBMCs. The chain joins TRBV2 to TRBJ2-4, with a possible D match to TRBD1 (6 bases). This receptor was identified in a man aged 55-75 years in good health and CMV-seropositive. CDR3 loop: CASSVQGLQNIQYF. The CDR3, as DNA: TGTGCCAGCAGTGTCCAGGGGTTGCAAAACATTCAGTACTTC.